The present TCR beta chain was sequenced within a study of cytomegalovirus exposure and HLA in healthy donors listed by TCRdb under 2017. General notes on the study: In an earlier analysis of 550 to 750 of the donors, about 270 Gb of sequence data and approximately 120 million unique TCR beta sequences from 150 million to 200 million T cells were reported. A later genetic analysis used genome-wide SNP genotypes for about three fifths of the roughly 700 donors, treating that subset as a discovery cohort. Typing coverage differed by locus: A, B, C, DRB1 and DQB1 were typed in about 620-630 donors, DQA1 in about 500, DPA1 in 600 to 610, and DPB1 in around 490. The study combined high-throughput TCR immunosequencing, statistical association of individual TCRs with disease status, and machine learning to predict cytomegalovirus infection status. The study aimed to test whether signatures of past pathogen exposure could be identified by cataloging public T cell receptors. A later analysis re-examined previously published TCR beta repertoires from about 670 donors and added high-resolution HLA genotyping to investigate patterns of TCR occurrence. To decide whether each TCR beta V gene segment behaved as functional or pseudogenic, an earlier analysis of approximately 620 of the donors relied on high-throughput TCR beta sequencing. In addition to the first cohort of hundreds of subjects, a separate validation cohort of over 90 different subjects was used. Of the 398 genotyped donors, approximately 80% fell in the genetic ancestry cluster associated with self-reported Caucasian donors. Rather than using new phenotypic data, the later analysis identified candidate immune exposures from TCR beta sequences and from how often those sequences occurred across donors. About 280 gigabases of sequencing data and tens of millions of unique TCR sequences were included in an early release covering around 650 HLA-typed donors. Roughly 5 DR-DQ haplotypes were handled as single units for association and clustering, since linkage in the cohort was strong. Among a few hundred genotyped donors of the cohort, an average of roughly 240,000 unique TCR beta nucleotide sequences were sequenced per donor, roughly a sixth of them non-productive. HLA typing covered class I and class II loci at four-digit resolution. Donor age, sex, ethnicity and CMV serostatus were collected together with the repertoire data. Using immunosequencing, the study profiled T cell repertoires from 500 to 800 subjects and related those repertoires to cytomegalovirus serostatus. All discovery cohort repertoires had been generated using a single sequencing platform.

Beyond this particular receptor, the publication reports: The earlier analysis of 450 to 700 of the donors excluded roughly 17 rarely observed V segments, including chromosome 9 orphons, because counts were too low. A few of the identified cytomegalovirus-associated TCR beta chains were confirmed in vitro to be specific for cytomegalovirus antigens. Because some donors lacked HLA typing at each locus, the association tests relied only on the typed subset. A later analysis found that TCR association rates varied across HLA loci, with DRB1 alleles showing the most associated TCRs and HLA-C alleles the fewest. A further reported finding was that TCR beta sequences accurately predicted the HLA-A and HLA-B alleles for most subjects in the first cohort. In a later analysis, HLA-associated TCR beta chains were found to be more clonally expanded and to have lower generation probabilities than equally common non-associated chains. In a later analysis, most CMV-associated TCR beta chains were found to appear HLA-restricted, with HLA associations seemingly driven largely by CMV exposure. Most TCR sequences were observed very rarely across donors, whereas some public TCRs were present in many individuals. The classifier was reported to diagnose cytomegalovirus status with high specificity and sensitivity in both the original and validation cohorts. According to a later genetic analysis, donors in an Asian-associated ancestry cluster had fewer N-insertions in productive TCRs than the approximately 710-donor mean. This cohort had only TCR beta chains sequenced, and the lack of alpha or paired-chain data limited which features could be detected. A cluster of highly shared sequence variants was judged likely to be a technical artifact of the sequencing pipeline. Several of the top co-occurrence clusters appeared to be linked to parvovirus B19, influenza, CMV and Epstein-Barr virus, according to a later analysis. A later genetic analysis associated a missense DCLRE1C variant with V-gene and J-gene trimming of TCR beta chains, and an independent cohort replicated the association. It was suggested by the authors that the approach could potentially be generalized to other disease states and immunological phenotypes. Assigning TCR associations to individual alleles was difficult when HLA alleles, especially DR and DQ, strongly co-occurred. A later analysis associated 16,951 TCR beta sequences with specific HLA alleles at a false discovery rate of 0.05. Roughly uniform sequencing depth across donors was assumed in presence/absence analyses, although this assumption may not hold. Because the 87-base-pair reads could not distinguish some IMGT-functional V segments, including TRBV6-2 and TRBV6-3, those segments were excluded. Immune exposure information for the cohort was limited to CMV serostatus. In an earlier analysis of around 500 of the donors, most TCR beta V segments appeared in productive rearrangements about 87% or about 30% of the time, broadly matching IMGT annotations. Correlated functional status among segregating V segments might be attributable to linkage disequilibrium, but an unknown experimental factor could not be ruled out. In the study, 150 to 200 TCR beta chains were listed as associated with cytomegalovirus.

The cohort comprised more than 550 healthy bone marrow donors. At the time of sampling, every cohort member was nominally healthy, though immune exposures that went unrecorded were likely present. The donor tested CMV seropositive, placing the donor among the 250 to 300 seropositive members of the cohort. A peripheral blood sample was provided by each donor, and peripheral blood mononuclear cells were used for TCR beta sequencing. Genomic DNA extraction from the blood cell samples was performed with the Qiagen DNeasy Blood Extraction Kit. Library preparation used the immunoSEQ multiplex PCR assay. For the multiplex PCR, a mixture combining 60 forward primers for TCR Vbeta segments and 13 reverse primers for TCR Jbeta segments was used. The CDR3 region of rearranged TCR beta genes was amplified from genomic DNA with a multiplex PCR assay. The amplified TCR beta libraries were sequenced on the Illumina HiSeq System as 87-base-pair reads. The authors processed their data as follows. In a later analysis, tens of millions of unique TCR beta chains were counted across the roughly 610 repertoires, and roughly 11 million of these chains were shared by at least two donors. To remove PCR and sequencing errors, raw reads were error-corrected and collapsed into unique sequences using a nearest-neighbor algorithm that merged closely related sequences. CDR3 sequences were aligned to IMGT reference sequences to assign V, D and J gene segments. For a sequence to be retained, at least a six-nucleotide match to both a V gene segment and a J gene segment was required. Rearrangements were classified as productive when the CDR3 lacked stop codons and remained in frame with V and J, and all other rearrangements were classified as non-productive. CDR3 was defined by IMGT convention, running from the second conserved V-encoded cysteine to the conserved J-encoded phenylalanine. The earlier analysis of about 560 of the donors excluded any sequence lacking an unambiguous match to a single V gene segment. An earlier analysis of a few hundred of the donors called V segments functional above 56.7% productive rearrangements and segregating when the between-donor standard deviation exceeded 5%. A statistical classification framework was built for diagnosing cytomegalovirus status from the catalog of TCR beta chain sequences. V and J gene assignment, in a later analysis, came from comparing TCR nucleotide sequences with IMGT/GENE-DB human TR gene sequences. The TCRdist pipeline was used in a later analysis to assign CDR3 sequences and most-parsimonious VDJ recombination scenarios. In a later analysis, each TCR beta chain was defined by its CDR3 amino acid sequence together with its V-gene family, and reads without a unique V-gene family were excluded. As a way to deal with suspected cross-contamination and a sequencing artifact, a later analysis dropped 450 to 600 nucleotide sequences that were highly shared and had low generation probability. In a later analysis, a clonal expansion index for each public chain was calculated from normalized within-repertoire ranks of inferred template counts. In a later analysis, generation probabilities were computed with a VDJ recombination model fitted to out-of-frame rearrangements, and the resulting probabilities were checked against IGoR. A later analysis scored TCR-TCR, TCR-HLA and TCR-CMV co-occurrence with hypergeometric tests, applying a repertoire-size bias correction to TCR pairs. To estimate false discovery rates, a later analysis permuted the HLA or CMV assignments 20 times. In a later analysis, co-occurring TCRs were grouped using DBSCAN, with TCRdist sequence similarity added in when clustering inside HLA-allele-positive subsets. Co-occurrence clustering excluded repertoires with fewer than 30,000 or more than 120,000 public chains, plus five with anomalous nucleotide sharing. TCRdb took over this immuneACCESS table, retaining in-frame rearrangements with V and J assigned. Such tables are incomplete; in checked studies, under half of the missing clones stem from an unresolved V gene, and the remainder is unexplained. V and J calls and clone size are as listed in that table; D and trimming were resolved from the DNA. Recorded for this sample are over 80,000 clones; 81% of them occurred a single time. The top ten constitute over 5% of the sample.

This clone has just one count. There is no known antigen for this receptor. No base quality values were provided; no much bigger clone lies one nucleotide off. CDR1 and CDR2, per the germline V gene, are MNHNS and SASEGT. The CDR3 sequence holds 14 residues, the cysteine and phenylalanine included. Of the read, only the CDR3 DNA is kept; its 42 bases are in frame from base 1. Trimming removed 6 bases from V and 4 bases from J; the gene matches leave 5 bases unexplained. This TCR derives from a middle-aged man in good health and CMV-seropositive. The receptor chain draws on TRBV6-1 and TRBJ2-7; 11 central nucleotides agree with TRBD2. The sequencing sample was made of PBMCs. The nucleotide sequence reads TGTGCCAGCAGACTAGCGGGAGTCAGGTACGAGCAGTACTTC. Translated, it reads CASRLAGVRYEQYF.